A selection of T cell receptor beta chains follows, all from one sample in a study of blood T cells in healthy people across ages. MiXCR, run by TCRdb on the 5' RACE reads, gives a single entry per CDR3 protein. The sample lists about 640,000 distinct CDR3 sequences, about 54% occurring once. The source material was blood. Source of these receptors: a man between 60 and 75 years old in good health. Both conserved end residues are part of each CDR3. D genes are given only for firm matches. Size values are once, few and many counts, or a class for expanded clones, and some rows have none.

D	J	V	size	DNA	CDR3
TRBD1	TRBJ1-2	TRBV6-6	.	TGTGCCAGCAGTTTCATGACAGGGGGCGGCTATGGCTACACCTTC	CASSFMTGGGYGYTF
TRBD1	TRBJ2-5	TRBV24-1	.	TGTGCCACCAGTGATTTCGGGGACAGGGGGCCGGAGACCCAGTACTTC	CATSDFGDRGPETQYF
.	TRBJ1-5	TRBV12-3/TRBV12-4	.	TGTGCCAGCAGTTTAGCTCAGGATCAGCCCCAGCATTTT	CASSLAQDQPQHF
.	TRBJ1-6	TRBV18	.	TGTGCCAGCTCTCCCAGAAGCTCTCAGGCGTACTATAATTCACCCCTCCACTTT	CASSPRSSQAYYNSPLHF
TRBD1	TRBJ2-7	TRBV7-9	.	TGTGCCAGCAGCCCTAACAGGGGGCGCGTCTACGAGCAGTACTTC	CASSPNRGRVYEQYF
.	TRBJ2-6	TRBV5-1	.	TGCGCCAGCAGCGAAATTCCGAGCTCTGGGGCCAACGTCCTGACTTTC	CASSEIPSSGANVLTF
TRBD1	TRBJ2-5	TRBV3-1	.	TGTGCCAGCAGCCGGACAGGGGGCTCGGTTCGAGAGACCCAGTACTTC	CASSRTGGSVRETQYF
.	TRBJ1-1	TRBV29-1	.	TGCAGCGTTGAACAACGGGGGGCCACTGAAGCTTTCTTT	CSVEQRGATEAFF
.	TRBJ2-1	TRBV25-1	few	TGTGCCAGCAGACGTTGGGAGCAGTTCTTC	CASRRWEQFF
.	TRBJ2-3	TRBV7-2	.	TGTGCCAGCAGCTTAGGGGCGGTCTCAGATACGCAGTATTTT	CASSLGAVSDTQYF
TRBD2	TRBJ2-1	TRBV3-1	.	TGTGCCAGCAGCCAGGGGACTAGCGGTAACAATGAGCAGTTCTTC	CASSQGTSGNNEQFF
TRBD2	TRBJ2-1	TRBV5-6	.	TGTGCCAGCAGCTTGGACGGGGGGGCAGGTGAGCAGTTCTTC	CASSLDGGAGEQFF
.	TRBJ1-4	TRBV15	.	TGTGCCACCAGCAGGATGGTAGCCTCTGCAACTAATGAAAAACTGTTTTTT	CATSRMVASATNEKLFF
TRBD2	TRBJ2-1	TRBV6-5	.	TGTGCCAGCAGCCCCGGGACTAGCGGGGGGCAGGGTGAGCAGTTCTTC	CASSPGTSGGQGEQFF
.	TRBJ1-3	TRBV20-1	.	TGCAGTGCTAGACCCACAGGGTTAACCGGCCACACCATATATTTT	CSARPTGLTGHTIYF
TRBD2	TRBJ2-1	TRBV6-2/TRBV6-3	.	TGTGCCAGCAGCCCTTGGCGGGGGGAACCATACAATGAGCAGTTCTTC	CASSPWRGEPYNEQFF
.	TRBJ2-7	TRBV6-2/TRBV6-3	few	TGTGCCAGCAGTTACTCAGACGGCCCCTACGAGCAGTACTTC	CASSYSDGPYEQYF
.	TRBJ1-1	TRBV3-1	.	TGTGCCAGCAGCCGAGACAGGCCGGTGAACACTGAAGCTTTCTTT	CASSRDRPVNTEAFF
TRBD2	TRBJ2-3	TRBV10-1	.	TGCGCCAGCAGGGGTAGCGGGGACACAGATACGCAGTATTTT	CASRGSGDTDTQYF
.	TRBJ2-7	TRBV20-1	.	TGCAGTGCTAGATCCCCGGGACGAGGACGTGGCGAGCAGTACTTC	CSARSPGRGRGEQYF
.	TRBJ2-7	TRBV28	.	TGTGCCAGCAGTTCTGGAAAGAGCGTCGTCAACGAGCAGTACTTC	CASSSGKSVVNEQYF
.	TRBJ2-3	TRBV5-1	.	TGCGCCAGCAGCTTTGGAGGGCAGAGGGATACGCAGTATTTT	CASSFGGQRDTQYF
.	TRBJ2-7	TRBV4-2	.	TGTGCCAGCAGCCAAGATGAAAATCGCGAGCAGTACTTC	CASSQDENREQYF
.	TRBJ2-1	TRBV5-4	.	TGTGCCAGCAGCGGAGGACCTGGGGGCGGCCCCCATGAGCAGTTCTTC	CASSGGPGGGPHEQFF
.	TRBJ2-5	TRBV5-1	.	TGCGCCAGCAGCTTGGCCCTAGAGGGGACCCAGTACTTC	CASSLALEGTQYF
.	TRBJ2-5	TRBV10-3	few	TGTGCCATCAGTCGGGACGGGGAGACCCAGTACTTC	CAISRDGETQYF
TRBD2	TRBJ2-3	TRBV9	.	TGTGCCAGCAGCGTAGATTGGTCTAGCGGGGGAGGTTCGGATACGCAGTATTTT	CASSVDWSSGGGSDTQYF
.	TRBJ1-5	TRBV7-9	.	TGTGCCAGCAGCTTAGGGGGAAGGGACGAGGAATCAGCCCAGCATTTT	CASSLGGRDEESAQHF
TRBD1	TRBJ1-1	TRBV9	once	TGTGCCAGCAGCGTAGGGGGCGACAGGGGTGAAGCTTTCTTT	CASSVGGDRGEAFF
.	TRBJ1-1	TRBV2	few	TGTGCCAGCTCAGGCGCAGCGACAGCCACTGAAGCTTTCTTT	CASSGAATATEAFF
TRBD2	TRBJ2-1	TRBV5-1	few	TGCGCCAGCAGCTGGGGGGGTGATTACAATGAGCAGTTCTTC	CASSWGGDYNEQFF
.	TRBJ2-4	TRBV5-1	few	TGCGCCAGCAGCTTGAATACCCCATCGGACAGCTGGAAAAACATTCAGTACTTC	CASSLNTPSDSWKNIQYF
.	TRBJ2-3	TRBV10-3	.	TGTGCCATCAGTGAGTCTGTCGGGAGACAGACCACAGATACGCAGTATTTT	CAISESVGRQTTDTQYF
.	TRBJ2-6	TRBV29-1	many	TGCAGCGTGCAGGGTACTGGGGCCAACGTCCTGACTTTC	CSVQGTGANVLTF
TRBD2	TRBJ2-3	TRBV20-1	once	TGCAGTGCCAGACAAAGCGGGGGGTCAGATACGCAGTATTTT	CSARQSGGSDTQYF
.	TRBJ2-3	TRBV20-1	once	TGCAGTGCTAGGGGGCCGGCTAGCACAGATACGCAGTATTTT	CSARGPASTDTQYF
TRBD2	TRBJ2-1	TRBV7-2	once	TGTGCCAGCAGCTTTAGCGGGGCCCTGGTGTATGAGCAGTTCTTC	CASSFSGALVYEQFF
TRBD1	TRBJ1-1	TRBV6-1	.	TGTGCCAGCAGTGAAGTCGACAGGGCGGCAGCTTTCTTT	CASSEVDRAAAFF
TRBD2	TRBJ2-7	TRBV19	.	TGTGCCAGTAGTATATCTAGCGGATCCTACGAGCAGTACTTC	CASSISSGSYEQYF
.	TRBJ2-7	TRBV14	many	TGTGCCAGCAGCTGGGGCGGGATCGAGCAGTACTTC	CASSWGGIEQYF
.	TRBJ2-1	TRBV6-1	.	TGTGCCAGCAGTGAACCCAACAGGGATAATGAGCAGTTCTTC	CASSEPNRDNEQFF
TRBD2	TRBJ2-5	TRBV20-1	few	TGCAGTGCTATGACTAGCGGGGAGATAGAGACCCAGTACTTC	CSAMTSGEIETQYF
.	TRBJ2-5	TRBV29-1	few	TGCAGCGTTCGGGCCGGGTACGAAGAGACCCAGTACTTC	CSVRAGYEETQYF
TRBD2	TRBJ2-5	TRBV24-1	many	TGTGCCACCAGTGTCAGCGGGGGCGAGGGGACCCAGTACTTC	CATSVSGGEGTQYF
.	TRBJ1-1	TRBV2	.	TGTGCCAGCAGTGAAGGCTCCCCGGGCACTGAAGCTTTCTTT	CASSEGSPGTEAFF
.	TRBJ2-5	TRBV2	.	TGTGCCAGCAGTGAACTTAAAGAGACCCAGTACTTC	CASSELKETQYF
.	TRBJ2-1	TRBV6-2/TRBV6-3	few	TGTGCCAGCTCCAGGCTGGGGGCTTACAATGAGCAGTTCTTC	CASSRLGAYNEQFF
.	TRBJ2-5	TRBV5-5	.	TGTGCCAGCTGGACAGACACAGTCCAAGAGACCCAGTACTTC	CASWTDTVQETQYF
.	TRBJ2-3	TRBV6-4	.	TGTGCCAGCAGGGACGAGGGGTCAGATACGCAGTATTTT	CASRDEGSDTQYF
TRBD1	TRBJ1-1	TRBV12-3/TRBV12-4	.	TGTGCCAGCATGGGGGGACAGGGGAGTTGGGGCACTGAAGCTTTCTTT	CASMGGQGSWGTEAFF
.	TRBJ2-4	TRBV21-1	.	TGTGCCAGCAGCAAAGGGGGGCCCAGGACCAAAAACATTCAGTACTTC	CASSKGGPRTKNIQYF
.	TRBJ1-2	TRBV6-5	.	TGTGCCAGCAGCTCCCGGAGGGCTGGCTACACCTTC	CASSSRRAGYTF
TRBD1	TRBJ2-7	TRBV14	few	TGTGCCAGCACCCCACCAAGGGGACAGGGTCATGTCTACGAGCAGTACTTC	CASTPPRGQGHVYEQYF
TRBD2	TRBJ2-3	TRBV12-3/TRBV12-4	.	TGTGCCAGCAGTGGCCGCGGACTAGCCACAGATACGCAGTATTTT	CASSGRGLATDTQYF
.	TRBJ2-5	TRBV12-3/TRBV12-4	few	TGTGCCAGCACCCTTGGGGGGCTCCAAGAGACCCAGTACTTC	CASTLGGLQETQYF
.	TRBJ1-2	TRBV6-5	.	TGTGCCAGCAGTTACGGCAGGGAGGATGGCTACACCTTC	CASSYGREDGYTF
.	TRBJ1-1	TRBV2	.	TGTGCCAGCAGTAGACGGCCTGTCACTGAAGCTTTCTTT	CASSRRPVTEAFF
.	TRBJ2-5	TRBV4-1	.	TGCGCCAGCAGCCAAGAGTCCGGTTATGAGACCCAGTACTTC	CASSQESGYETQYF
.	TRBJ2-7	TRBV27	few	TGTGCCAGCAGTTTAGGATTGGGCAGGACCTTGGACGAGCAGTACTTC	CASSLGLGRTLDEQYF